The 13 T cell receptor beta chains in this list originate from one sample, sequenced in a study of EBV T-cell therapy then PD-1 blockade in nasopharyngeal carcinoma. Using immunoSEQ multiplex PCR, the repertoire was profiled, and TCRdb retains in-frame clones only, with some absent. Among some 21,000 clones listed, 84% were seen once. The antigens these receptors bind are not known. Treatment defined: AdE1-LMPpoly-expanded autologous EBV-specific T-cell therapy followed by anti-PD-1 nivolumab. The specimen was CD8+ T cells from blood, collected between days 50 and 65 from a patient whose treatment included autologous EBV-specific T cells and nivolumab. These TCRs come from a man aged 35 to 55 with nasopharyngeal carcinoma.

The genes are TRBV6-2 or TRBV6-3 and TRBJ1-1; no firm D call. This CDR3 spans 13 amino acids. Trimming pared 2 bases from V and 0 bases from J, leaving 4 bases between. Germline CDR1 reads MNHEY; CDR2 reads SVGEGT. The CDR3 DNA is TGTGCCAGCAGTTACGCTGTGAACACTGAAGCTTTCTTT. As protein: CASSYAVNTEAFF.

This rearrangement joins TRBV12-3 or TRBV12-4 to TRBJ1-2; D remains unclear. The CDR3 runs 13 residues. Trimming stripped 5 bases from V and 4 bases from J, with 11 bases between. The CDR3 sequence is CASSPGRIYGYTF. The CDR3 coding sequence is TGTGCCAGCAGTCCAGGACGGATCTATGGCTACACCTTC.

The J gene is TRBJ2-1, the V gene TRBV2; no reliable D call. Germline CDR1 is SNHLY and CDR2 is FYNNEI. The V gene lost 3 bases and the J gene lost 7 bases, with 16 bases spanning the gap. The CDR3 consists of 15 residues. The CDR3 protein is CASSDAGLLSNEQFF. The CDR3 DNA sequence: TGTGCCAGCAGTGACGCCGGATTATTATCAAATGAGCAGTTCTTC.

This clone has a handful of counts. The chain is built from TRBV25-1 and TRBJ2-6; D is unclear. The length of the CDR3 is 17 residues. Germline CDR1 and CDR2: MGHDK and SYGVNS. V gave up 1 base and J gave up 0 bases, with 10 bases separating them. CDR3 DNA sequence: TGTGCCAGCAGTGAATCGGGCAGCTACTCTGGGGCCAACGTCCTGACTTTC. Residues: CASSESGSYSGANVLTF.

DNA for the CDR3: TGTGCCAGCAGCCAGGGGGACATCAACATTCAGTACTTC. It codes for CASSQGDINIQYF. The chain carries TRBV11-3 and TRBJ2-4; 7 nucleotides agree with TRBD1. Trimming removed 5 bases from V and 7 bases from J; junction bases left unmatched: 5. Germline V gives CDR1 SGHNT, CDR2 YENEEA. The CDR3 has 13 residues.

The chain links TRBV5-1 to TRBJ2-3, with D perhaps TRBD1 or TRBD2 (5 bases each). Deletions cut 0 bases from V and 3 bases from J, with 14 bases between. This CDR3 has 16 residues. Germline CDR1 is SGHRS and CDR2 is YFSETQ. CDR3 region: CASSLGGVGRTDTQYF. The CDR3 nucleotides are TGCGCCAGCAGCTTGGGAGGGGTAGGGCGTACAGATACGCAGTATTTT.

The genes are TRBV14 and TRBJ2-7; the D call may be TRBD1 or TRBD2 (5 bases each). Trimming left V 4 bases short and J 6 bases short, with 10 bases between. CDR1 is SGHDN, CDR2 FVKESK, per germline. This CDR3 is built from 12 residues. CDR3 sequence reads: CASSPGPFEQYF. The CDR3 nucleotides are TGTGCCAGCAGCCCGGGGCCCTTCGAGCAGTACTTC.

The chain combines TRBV2 with TRBJ1-3; D gene uncertain. CDR1 and CDR2 (germline): SNHLY, FYNNEI. Trimming left V 0 bases short and J 8 bases short, with 8 bases between. The CDR3 has 13 residues. Written as DNA, the CDR3 is TGTGCCAGCAGTGAAGCGCTTCCATACACCATATATTTT. Translated, it gives CASSEALPYTIYF.

The genes are TRBV29-1 and TRBJ1-1; weak D call: TRBD1 (5 bases). Per germline, CDR1 SQVTM and CDR2 ANQGSEA. Between the trimmed V and J ends, which lost 6 bases and 5 bases, there was a span of 13 bases. The CDR3 runs 12 residues. In DNA form, the CDR3 reads TGCAGCGTCAGATTCCAGGGTACTGAAGCTTTCTTT. It encodes CSVRFQGTEAFF.

This chain connects TRBV4-1 to TRBJ1-1, with a tentative D call TRBD1 (5 bases). This CDR3 has 15 amino acids. Between the trimmed V and J ends, which lost 0 bases and 3 bases, there was a span of 11 bases. CDR1 and CDR2 from the germline V gene are MGHRA and YSYEKL. The CDR3 region is CASSQDSGRDTEAFF. For the CDR3, the DNA is TGCGCCAGCAGCCAAGATTCAGGGCGCGACACTGAAGCTTTCTTT.

The chain carries TRBV6-5 and TRBJ1-2; D is uncertain. Trimming took off 2 bases at V and 0 bases at J, with 10 bases between the two ends. The CDR3 loop spans 15 amino acids. Germline V gene lookup returns CDR1 MNHEY and CDR2 SVGAGI. CDR3 residues: CASSYGPSANYGYTF. CDR3 nucleotide sequence: TGTGCCAGCAGTTACGGCCCGAGCGCTAACTATGGCTACACCTTC.

This clone has a single count. The chain links TRBV12-3 or TRBV12-4 to TRBJ1-5; D uncertain. Deletions cut 5 bases from V and 0 bases from J, with 5 bases between. CDR3 length: 13 residues. The CDR3 DNA is TGTGCCAGCAGTCTAAATAGCAATCAGCCCCAGCATTTT. Amino acid sequence: CASSLNSNQPQHF.

This chain's CDR3 is CASSTTGVGGDTQYF. The DNA for the CDR3 is TGTGCCAGCAGCACTACAGGGGTGGGGGGAGATACGCAGTATTTT. J is TRBJ2-3 and V is TRBV7-2, with D possibly TRBD1 on 7 matching bases. This CDR3 spans 15 amino acids. Germline V gives CDR1 SGHTA, CDR2 FQGNSA. V lost 5 bases, J lost 5 bases, and 17 bases lay in between.